The 16 T cell receptor beta chains below were found in one sample sequenced in a study of shared clonotypes between healthy human individuals (dated by TCRdb to 2019 to 2021). Libraries came from the immunoSEQ multiplex PCR assay. What TCRdb holds here is the immuneACCESS table cut down to in-frame rearrangements. Part of the clones is not present; checked against another copy, under half of the missing clones reflect an unresolved V gene, and the others are unexplained. Counted in this sample were 1,400,000 or so clones; about 98.5% of them appeared once. Jointly, the top ten make up 0.36% of the sample. The sample consisted of naive CD4+ T cells sorted from blood. The label giving this sample's cell subset or site can be read as: CD45RA+ positively selected. Every receptor here comes from a man aged 30 to 45 in good health.

This chain connects TRBV10-1 to TRBJ2-7, with D possibly being TRBD1 (5 bases). Germline loops: CDR1 WNHNN, CDR2 SYGVQD (reference sequence). The CDR3 sequence is 13 residues long. V was shortened by 7 bases and J by 5 bases, with 15 bases between the two germline ends. In DNA, the CDR3 is TGCGCCAGCATGAGGCAGGGTTGCAACGAGCAGTACTTC. Translating gives CASMRQGCNEQYF.

The chain combines TRBV4-1 with TRBJ2-7; possible D gene TRBD1, 6 bases. Germline V gene lookup returns CDR1 MGHRA and CDR2 YSYEKL. Trimming shortened V by 4 bases and J by 5 bases, and 21 bases separated the two germline ends. The CDR3 is 16 amino acids. The CDR3 region is CASSPFSEWAGDEQYF. The CDR3 DNA reads as TGCGCCAGCAGCCCCTTCAGCGAGTGGGCAGGGGACGAGCAGTACTTC.

This clone showed up just once. The chain couples TRBV28 to TRBJ1-4, with unresolved D. In germline, CDR1 is MDHEN, CDR2 SYDVKM. This CDR3 is 13 amino acids long. V lost 9 bases to trimming and J lost 8 bases, with 16 bases between them. CDR3 sequence reads: CASSAAPEEKLFF. Written as DNA, the CDR3 is TGTGCCAGTTCAGCGGCCCCGGAGGAAAAACTGTTTTTT.

The chain is built from TRBV7-3 and TRBJ1-1; D is unresolved. The CDR3 totals 14 residues. Trimming removed 0 bases at V and 11 bases at J, with 16 bases between. Germline V gene sequence: CDR1 SGHTA, CDR2 FQGTGA. Written as DNA, the CDR3 is TGTGCCAGCAGCTTAACGGGATCGGACCCTATTGCTTTCTTT. Its protein is CASSLTGSDPIAFF.

This sequence joins TRBV11-2 and TRBJ2-2; D is unclear. The CDR3 contains 15 residues. Deletions cut 5 bases from V and 2 bases from J, with 12 bases between. Germline CDR1 reads SGHAT; CDR2 reads FQNNGV. The CDR3: CASSRWTDNTGELFF. The CDR3 coding sequence is TGTGCCAGCAGCAGATGGACGGACAACACCGGGGAGCTGTTTTTT.

The V call is TRBV6-5, the J call TRBJ1-4, with TRBD1 matching over 7 bases. The CDR3 has 15 amino acids. The junction had 7 bases not matched to a gene; V was cut back by 4 bases and J by 5 bases. CDR1 and CDR2 (germline): MNHEY, SVGAGI. This chain's CDR3 is CASSSTGFSNEKLFF. The CDR3 coding sequence is TGTGCCAGCAGTTCGACAGGGTTTTCAAATGAAAAACTGTTTTTT.

The chain is built from TRBV27 and TRBJ1-1, with 10 bases fitting TRBD1. With V trimmed by 6 bases and J by 5 bases, 21 bases remained unmatched. Germline V lookup: CDR1 MNHEY, CDR2 SMNVEV (reference sequence). The CDR3 spans 19 residues. CDR3 nucleotide sequence: TGTGCCAGCAGGCCCCCGGGACAGGGGCGGTGGGGGACAGGAACTGAAGCTTTCTTT. The encoded protein is CASRPPGQGRWGTGTEAFF.

V gene TRBV28 combines with J gene TRBJ2-7, with D uncertain. This CDR3 comprises 13 residues. V was clipped by 5 bases and J by 2 bases, with 10 bases between them. CDR1 is MDHEN and CDR2 is SYDVKM in the germline V gene. CDR3 DNA sequence: TGTGCCAGCAGTCAAAACATAGCCTACGAGCAGTACTTC. It encodes CASSQNIAYEQYF.

The chain links TRBV11-3 to TRBJ1-1, with no clear D. Germline CDR1 and CDR2: SGHNT and YENEEA. CDR3 size: 14 residues. V was pared by 5 bases and J by 0 bases, with 10 bases between. For the CDR3, the DNA is TGTGCCAGCAGCAAATTAAGTCTGAACACTGAAGCTTTCTTT. Its protein is CASSKLSLNTEAFF.

This clone was detected once. CDR3 in DNA: TGTGCCAGCAGCTCCGGGACAGGGGGAGATACGCAGTATTTT. Translated, it gives CASSSGTGGDTQYF. The rearrangement joins TRBV7-9 to TRBJ2-3; the match to TRBD1 covers 11 bases. Unmatched junction bases numbered 2, after V lost 4 bases and J lost 5 bases. The CDR3 length is 14 residues. From germline, CDR1 is SEHNR and CDR2 FQNEAQ (reference sequence). Complete variable domain (other parts from reference TRBV7-9 and TRBJ2-3): DTGVSQNPRHKITKRGQNVTFRCDPISEHNRLYWYRQTLGQGPEFLTYFQNEAQLEKSRLLSDRFSAERPKGSFSTLEIQRTEQGDSAMYLCASSSGTGGDTQYFGPGTRLTVL.

V usage is TRBV9 and J usage is TRBJ2-4, with D possibly being TRBD1 or TRBD2 (5 bases each). Deletions cut 0 bases from V and 9 bases from J, with 13 bases between. Germline-derived CDR1 and CDR2 are SGDLS and YYNGEE. The length of the CDR3 is 14 residues. The CDR3 region has the DNA TGTGCCAGCAGCGTAGAGCCCGAGAGGGGCATTCAGTACTTC. As protein: CASSVEPERGIQYF.

J is TRBJ1-3 and V is TRBV7-9, with TRBD1 identical over 9 bases. Germline assignment: CDR1 SEHNR and CDR2 FQNEAQ (reference sequence). CDR3 size: 15 residues. The V and J ends lost 5 bases and 4 bases, in that order; junction bases with no gene match: 6. For the CDR3, the DNA is TGTGCCAGCAGCCAGGGACAGGGAAGGGGAAACACCATATATTTT. It specifies CASSQGQGRGNTIYF.

The genes are TRBV5-4 and TRBJ2-7, with 8 nucleotides matching TRBD2. In germline, CDR1 is SGHNT, CDR2 YYREEE (reference sequence). Trimming removed 0 bases from V and 6 bases from J; junction bases left unmatched: 8. The CDR3 sequence is 15 residues long. CDR3 bases: TGTGCCAGCAGCTTGGCCCGAGCGGGAGTCGGCGAGCAGTACTTC. Protein sequence: CASSLARAGVGEQYF.

This chain uses TRBV5-4 with TRBJ1-3; no clear D gene. The CDR3 is made up of 15 amino acids. Germline CDR1 reads SGHNT; CDR2 reads YYREEE (reference sequence). The V end was cut by 0 bases, the J end by 0 bases, with 7 bases between. Here the CDR3 reads CASSLGKGSGNTIYF. CDR3 DNA sequence: TGTGCCAGCAGCTTGGGGAAGGGCTCTGGAAACACCATATATTTT. Looking up the rest from reference TRBV5-4 and TRBJ1-3 gives the full variable domain: ETGVTQSPTHLIKTRGQQVTLRCSSQSGHNTVSWYQQALGQGPQFIFQYYREEENGRGNFPPRFSGLQFPNYSSELNVNALELDDSALYLCASSLGKGSGNTIYFGEGSWLTVV.

The chain joins TRBV10-3 to TRBJ2-1, with 7 positions matching TRBD2. Germline lookup yields CDR1 ENHRY and CDR2 SYGVKD. The V segment lost 4 bases and the J segment 6 bases; nucleotides outside the gene matches: 15. The CDR3 is 17 residues long. CDR3 nucleotides: TGTGCCATCAGTGGGCCCCAGGTAGCGGGTAGAGGCAATGAGCAGTTCTTC. Its translation is CAISGPQVAGRGNEQFF.

The V and J genes are TRBV10-3 and TRBJ1-4, with D possibly being TRBD1 (5 bases). There are 14 residues in the CDR3. Trimming pared 4 bases from V and 8 bases from J, leaving 14 bases between. The V gene's germline CDR1 is ENHRY and CDR2 SYGVKD. The CDR3 loop is CAISAGSGKEKLFF. CDR3 coding DNA: TGTGCCATCAGTGCAGGGAGCGGGAAAGAAAAACTGTTTTTT.